The 17 T cell receptor beta chains reported below all come from one sample, sequenced in a study of CD8+CD57+ T cells in acquired aplastic anemia (dated 2018 in TCRdb). Instrument on record: Illumina HiSeq 2000. Genomic DNA served as template for TCR beta VDJ combination and CDR3 sequence profiling. TCRdb itself trimmed the public reads at Q25 with fastp, ran MiXCR and retained productive beta chains. Each record represents a unique CDR3 protein, reported with the most common genes and DNA among its rows. The sample data list 200,000 to 300,000 distinct CDR3 sequences, and 47% of these were observed just once. In total, the top ten clones hold over 7.5% of the sample. Patients chosen for sequencing had shown expansion of CD8+CD57+ cells by flow cytometry. The sequenced sample consisted of sorted CD4+, CD8+, or CD8+CD57+ T cells (not recorded which) from PBMCs. Receptors originate from a human donor with aplastic anemia.

As concerns this clonotype: This may stem from a read error, because a much larger clone lies one nucleotide away. The chain uses TRBV4-3 and TRBJ1-5; D perhaps matches TRBD1 (5 bases). The CDR3 extends over 15 amino acids. Germline values: CDR1 LGHNA, CDR2 YSLEER. CDR3 region: CASSQDRQDNRPQHF. CDR3 bases: TGCGCCAGCAGCCAAGATCGCCAGGACAATCGGCCCCAGCATTTT.

This clonotype was seen at least ten times. This chain links TRBV29-1 with TRBJ2-7; possibly TRBD2 for D (5 bases). The CDR3 spans 11 residues. Trimming left V 7 bases short and J 5 bases short, with 12 bases between. Germline CDR1 and CDR2: SQVTM and ANQGSEA. The CDR3 DNA is TGCAGCGCGGACTTTCTGGACGAGCAGTACTTC. Protein product: CSADFLDEQYF.

The genes are TRBV7-2 and TRBJ2-7, with 10 bases matching TRBD2. Germline V gene sequence: CDR1 SGHTA, CDR2 FQGNSA. The CDR3 totals 17 residues. V lost 1 base, J lost 3 bases, and 9 bases stayed unmatched. CDR3 in DNA: TGTGCCAGCAGCTTAGAGGTGCGGACTAGCGGTTACTACGAGCAGTACTTC. Translated, it gives CASSLEVRTSGYYEQYF. The variable domain in full, with the rest retrieved from reference TRBV7-2 and TRBJ2-7, is GAGVSQSPSNKVTEKGKDVELRCDPISGHTALYWYRQSLGQGLEFLIYFQGNSAPDKSGLPSDRFSAERTGGSVSTLTIQRTQQEDSAVYLCASSLEVRTSGYYEQYFGPGTRLTVT.

In nucleotides, the CDR3 is TGTGCCACCAGCAGGAGCAGGGCAAACACTGAAGCTTTCTTT. Its translation is CATSRSRANTEAFF. The rearrangement joins TRBV15 to TRBJ1-1; a possible D gene is TRBD1 (5 bases). Germline V gene lookup returns CDR1 LNHNV and CDR2 YYDKDF (reference sequence). V was shortened by 3 bases and J by 2 bases, with 10 bases between the two germline ends. This CDR3 has 14 residues.

There are many counts of this clonotype. This chain joins TRBV9 and TRBJ2-2, with D possibly TRBD2 on 6 matching bases. CDR1 and CDR2 from the germline V gene are SGDLS and YYNGEE. The CDR3 is 17 residues long. Trimming removed 6 bases at V and 0 bases at J, with 18 bases between. The CDR3 protein is CASTAQQGLTNTGELFF. For the CDR3, the DNA is TGTGCCAGCACCGCGCAGCAGGGACTCACGAACACCGGGGAGCTGTTTTTT.

This clonotype has ten or more counts. This rearrangement joins TRBV13 to TRBJ2-7; 7 bases align to TRBD2. The CDR3 covers 16 residues. CDR1 PRHDT and CDR2 FYEKMQ come from the germline V gene (reference sequence). V was pared by 5 bases and J by 3 bases, with 13 bases of the junction left unmatched. The CDR3 nucleotides are TGTGCCAGCAGCCCACGGACAAGCGGGGTTGTCTACGAGCAGTACTTC. This gives the protein CASSPRTSGVVYEQYF.

The V and J genes are TRBV20-1 and TRBJ1-5; D unresolved. The germline V gene has CDR1 DFQATT and CDR2 SNEGSKA (reference sequence). CDR3 size: 11 residues. V dropped 0 bases and J dropped 10 bases, with 7 bases sitting between them. CDR3 in amino acids: CSARDSDPQHF. In nucleotides, the CDR3 is TGCAGTGCTAGAGATTCGGACCCCCAGCATTTT.

This clonotype was observed at least ten times. This chain links TRBV20-1 with TRBJ2-1; 11 bases fit TRBD2. Germline V gives CDR1 DFQATT, CDR2 SNEGSKA (reference sequence). J lost 5 bases, V lost 0 bases, and 9 bases had no gene match. There are 17 residues in the CDR3. CDR3 loop: CSARDPFSGREDNEQFF. The CDR3 nucleotides read TGCAGTGCTAGAGATCCCTTTAGCGGGAGGGAAGACAATGAGCAGTTCTTC.

The rearrangement joins TRBV29-1 to TRBJ2-1, with D tentatively TRBD1 or TRBD2 (5 bases each). CDR1 SQVTM and CDR2 ANQGSEA come from the germline V gene. This CDR3 is 12 amino acids long. The V and J ends lost 7 bases and 3 bases respectively, with 10 bases between them. DNA of the CDR3: TGCAGCGGTCGGGACGGCTACAATGAGCAGTTCTTC. It codes for CSGRDGYNEQFF.

Points on this clonotype: The junction shows a germline mismatch at one end, possibly a read error. The chain recombines TRBV5-1 with TRBJ1-4; possible D gene TRBD1, 5 bases. In germline, CDR1 is SGHRS, CDR2 YFSETQ. The CDR3 has 16 residues. The CDR3 region is CASGLALRAGFEKLFF. CDR3 coding DNA: TGCGCCAGCGGCTTGGCCCTCCGCGCAGGGTTTGAAAAACTGTTTTTT.

V usage is TRBV7-9 and J usage is TRBJ1-1; no clear D. This CDR3 has 12 amino acids. CDR1 and CDR2 from the germline V gene are SEHNR and FQNEAQ (reference sequence). V dropped 7 bases and J dropped 8 bases, with 14 bases sitting between them. The CDR3: CASKRQAPEAFF. The CDR3 DNA reads TGTGCCAGCAAGAGGCAGGCGCCGGAAGCTTTCTTT.

This chain joins TRBV19 and TRBJ1-4; 9 bases line up with TRBD1. V was clipped by 6 bases and J by 8 bases; unmatched bases: 10. This CDR3 region has 15 residues. Germline CDR1 and CDR2: LNHDA and SQIVND (reference sequence). Here the CDR3 reads CASRDLTGGVEKLFF. CDR3 nucleotide sequence: TGTGCCAGTAGGGATTTGACAGGGGGGGTAGAAAAACTGTTTTTT.

This clonotype was counted many times. The rearrangement uses TRBV20-1 and TRBJ2-7, with D perhaps TRBD1 (5 bases). The CDR3 sequence is 15 residues long. CDR1 is DFQATT and CDR2 is SNEGSKA in the germline V gene (reference sequence). Deletions cut 1 base from V and 0 bases from J, with 13 bases between. The CDR3 DNA reads as TGCAGTGCTAGAGTCTTGTCAGGGAACTCCTACGAGCAGTACTTC. Translating it yields CSARVLSGNSYEQYF.

This clonotype appeared a few times. The chain is built from TRBV27 and TRBJ2-1, with a tentative D call TRBD2 (5 bases). This CDR3 spans 14 amino acids. Germline CDR1 is MNHEY and CDR2 is SMNVEV (reference sequence). The V end was cut by 2 bases, the J end by 12 bases, with 17 bases between. The CDR3 nucleotides read TGTGCCAGCAGTTTACAGACCTATCCCGAGGGGCAGTTCTTC. Translation: CASSLQTYPEGQFF.

The chain employs TRBV2 and TRBJ1-6, with TRBD1 identical over 8 bases. After removal of 7 bases from V and 8 bases from J, the junction contained 10 bases not matched to a gene. The CDR3 has 15 amino acids. CDR1 SNHLY and CDR2 FYNNEI come from the germline V gene. The CDR3 DNA reads TGTGCCAGCAATGCAGAACAGGGGGTCTATTCACCCCTCCACTTT. Translation gives CASNAEQGVYSPLHF.

The chain uses TRBV7-2 and TRBJ1-1; the D gene is possibly TRBD1 (5 bases). Between the trimmed V and J ends, which lost 2 bases and 6 bases, there was a span of 13 bases. Germline V gene data show CDR1 as SGHTA and CDR2 as FQGNSA. The CDR3 totals 14 residues. The CDR3 DNA is TGTGCCAGCAGCTTACAGGGCGGATTTGCTGAAGCTTTCTTT. Translating it yields CASSLQGGFAEAFF.

The CDR3 protein is CASSLSPLEKYYNEQFF. DNA for the CDR3: TGTGCCAGCAGTCTATCCCCACTAGAGAAATACTACAATGAGCAGTTCTTC. The chain is built from TRBV28 and TRBJ2-1, with D tentatively TRBD2 (5 bases). The CDR3 has 17 residues. The V end lost 5 bases, the J end lost 3 bases, and 20 bases lay between the germline ends. Germline V lookup: CDR1 MDHEN, CDR2 SYDVKM.